This TCR beta chain was sequenced for a study of neurological immune-mediated disorders (dated by TCRdb to between 2018 and 2021). With regard to the full study: Peripheral blood TCR-beta repertoires from patients with HTLV-I-associated myelopathy (HAM/TSP), patients with multiple sclerosis, and healthy controls were compared in the study using UMI-based sequencing. The cohort was made up of around 70 subjects, consisting of roughly 15 HAM/TSP patients, 35 or so multiple sclerosis patients and some 20 healthy controls. Longitudinal samples, technical triplicates and paired sorted CD4+ and CD8+ T-cell subsets, alongside PBMC samples, were included among the approximately 98 TCR-beta libraries. Results the study describes overall, beyond this receptor: No identical CDR3 amino acid sequences were shared among expanded clones across subjects, suggesting private TCR-beta repertoires in all groups. TCR clonal expansion was greatest in HAM/TSP patients and smallest in MS patients, who ranked below even healthy controls.

The healthy controls were volunteers from blood banks in Maryland, USA. For the unsorted PBMC libraries, 2 million PBMCs were stored in RNAlater at -80 degrees C until RNA extraction and were used to generate the libraries. Peripheral blood was subjected to Ficoll-Hypaque density gradient centrifugation to isolate PBMCs, which were then cryopreserved in liquid nitrogen. cDNA synthesis used template-switch 5'RACE with a primer carrying a 10-nucleotide random unique molecular identifier tagging each TCR transcript. Every sequencing run yielded over 200 million TCR-beta sequences covering 15-18 subjects. Total RNA was extracted with the RNeasy kit. The KAPA Real-time Library Amplification kit was used to amplify TCR-beta VDJ regions with primers targeting the TCR constant region and the 5'RACE anchor. Sample indexes and Illumina adaptors were added in a first PCR, after which library yield was increased in a second PCR. After purification with Ampure beads, the TCR product of roughly 650 bp was size-selected on a 2% E-gel SizeSelection system. Library quality was checked on a Bioanalyzer, concentration was measured with Qubit, and libraries were quantified with the Kapa Library Quantification kit before pooling. Libraries were sequenced paired-end 2 x 150 bp on an Illumina HiSeq 2500. To increase sequence diversity, 25-30% phiX was spiked into each library pool. On the study's bioinformatics: Quality-filtered reads were processed with the UMI-based MiGEC pipeline, which removed over 75% of raw TCR sequences during error correction. VDJ genes were aligned to IMGT germline references, and clonotypes were defined by unique CDR3 amino acid sequence plus V-J genes. Clonal expansion, Shannon diversity and CDR3 relatedness (CalcPairwiseDistances, ClusterSamples) were evaluated with VDJtools, and phylogenetic trees were built with CLCbio workbench. Expanded clones were defined as having at least 8 unique UMIs, based on coefficient-of-variation modelling across technical triplicates. Clones were called with MiXCR by TCRdb after fastp trimmed the public reads at Q25, and only in-frame beta chains were retained. Merged by CDR3 protein, the rows form single entries marked with the most common genes and DNA. These V and J calls rely on TCRdb rather than the paper's analysis. This sample holds under 60,000 distinct CDR3 sequences; 16% were observed only once. The top ten clonotypes cover 4.4% of the sample.

V and J are trimmed by 3 bases and 3 bases, and the gene matches miss 14 bases of the junction. CDR1 and CDR2, per the germline V gene, are MGHRA and YSYEKL. The cysteine opens and the phenylalanine closes a CDR3 of 18 amino acids. Only the CDR3 portion is preserved as DNA: 54 bases, with reading frame beginning at the first base. Concerning this clonotype itself: Its specific antigen is unknown. Qualities for individual bases were not recorded, and no much larger clone is one base off.

The chain employs TRBV4-1 and TRBJ2-4; a stretch of 7 junction bases matches TRBD1. The clonotype originates from a man aged 55 to 70 in good health. The sequenced sample consisted of PBMCs. The DNA sequence is given as TGCGCCAGCAGCCACCCATCCGACAGGGTCCTGGTCAAAAACATTCAGTACTTC. Its coded protein is CASSHPSDRVLVKNIQYF.